This T cell receptor beta chain was observed in a study of blood T cell repertoires in COVID-19. About the research overall: From T cells, B-cell-depleted T cells, or PBMCs came the material, which was cDNA or gDNA.

This CDR3 contains 15 residues. The V gene's germline CDR1 is SGHRS and CDR2 YFSETQ. V was pared by 1 base and J by 6 bases, with 16 bases between. TCRdb keeps only in-frame clones here, not all; method: immunoSEQ multiplex PCR. The table includes around 300,000 clones, roughly nine tenths detected once. Participant-reported clinical history was the basis for cohort assignment. The rearrangement joins TRBV5-1 to TRBJ1-1, with a possible D match to TRBD1 (6 bases). This TCR came from a woman aged 18-29 years who had recovered from COVID-19. Sequencing was performed on PBMCs or T cells enriched from blood (not recorded which). The CDR3: CASSLWGGAGSEAFF. The CDR3 coding sequence is TGCGCCAGCAGCTTGTGGGGGGGCGCCGGTTCTGAAGCTTTCTTT.